Given below is one T cell receptor (delta chain) in context. For this DNA, TCRdb reports the protein of a much larger clone, which diverges at residue 17, most likely from a read error; the protein presented here is translated directly from the DNA. TCRdb called clones anew from the RT-PCR reads with CATT. The table lists 15,000 to 19,000 delta-chain clones, less than 10% of them singletons, with roughly 57% in the top ten. This sample is part of a study of gamma-delta T cells after stem cell transplantation. Sequenced sample: gamma-delta T cells. This receptor was identified in a human donor. It is not recorded whose cells these are; they may come from a transplant donor.

CDR3 sequence (DNA): TGTGCCTGTGACAGGATTCCTACACACACTGGGGGATCTCCCGATAAACCCATCTTT. Encoded protein: CACDRIPTHTGGSPDKPIF. This rearrangement joins TRDV2 to TRDJ1; TRDD3 matches at 10 bases. CDR1 and CDR2 (germline): GEAIGNYY, EKD. This CDR3 is built from 19 residues.